This T cell receptor beta chain was observed in a study of T-cell memory formation after mild COVID-19. Study overall: Clustering of TCRs was largely donor specific.

Each CDR3 protein is one row after TCRdb ran MiXCR on the 5' RACE reads. The sample has 200,000 to 300,000 distinct CDR3 sequences; roughly 10% are singletons. Whole-study findings and limits: Proof of SARS-CoV-2 specificity was absent for the second-wave clones that crested on day 37. CD8+ contracting clones occupied EMRA, while CD4+ ones occupied mainly CM and EM. A balance of CD4 and CD8 characterized clones contracting day 15 to 85, whereas later expanders leaned CD4+.

The germline V gene encodes CDR1 MNHEY and CDR2 SVGAGI. V lost 6 bases and J lost 3, with 9 bases in between. The CDR3 sequence is 14 residues long. This clonotype was seen many times. The antigen is unknown. The TCR comes from a man aged 18 to 30 who had mild COVID-19 (a few samples of this study predate the infection). Cell type and time point are not known. Specimen: PBMCs or a T cell subset sorted from them (not recorded which). J is TRBJ2-6 and V is TRBV6-5; D remains ambiguous. The CDR3 nucleotides read TGTGCCAGCAGACCGACCGGTGGGGCCAACGTCCTGACTTTC. Amino acids: CASRPTGGANVLTF.